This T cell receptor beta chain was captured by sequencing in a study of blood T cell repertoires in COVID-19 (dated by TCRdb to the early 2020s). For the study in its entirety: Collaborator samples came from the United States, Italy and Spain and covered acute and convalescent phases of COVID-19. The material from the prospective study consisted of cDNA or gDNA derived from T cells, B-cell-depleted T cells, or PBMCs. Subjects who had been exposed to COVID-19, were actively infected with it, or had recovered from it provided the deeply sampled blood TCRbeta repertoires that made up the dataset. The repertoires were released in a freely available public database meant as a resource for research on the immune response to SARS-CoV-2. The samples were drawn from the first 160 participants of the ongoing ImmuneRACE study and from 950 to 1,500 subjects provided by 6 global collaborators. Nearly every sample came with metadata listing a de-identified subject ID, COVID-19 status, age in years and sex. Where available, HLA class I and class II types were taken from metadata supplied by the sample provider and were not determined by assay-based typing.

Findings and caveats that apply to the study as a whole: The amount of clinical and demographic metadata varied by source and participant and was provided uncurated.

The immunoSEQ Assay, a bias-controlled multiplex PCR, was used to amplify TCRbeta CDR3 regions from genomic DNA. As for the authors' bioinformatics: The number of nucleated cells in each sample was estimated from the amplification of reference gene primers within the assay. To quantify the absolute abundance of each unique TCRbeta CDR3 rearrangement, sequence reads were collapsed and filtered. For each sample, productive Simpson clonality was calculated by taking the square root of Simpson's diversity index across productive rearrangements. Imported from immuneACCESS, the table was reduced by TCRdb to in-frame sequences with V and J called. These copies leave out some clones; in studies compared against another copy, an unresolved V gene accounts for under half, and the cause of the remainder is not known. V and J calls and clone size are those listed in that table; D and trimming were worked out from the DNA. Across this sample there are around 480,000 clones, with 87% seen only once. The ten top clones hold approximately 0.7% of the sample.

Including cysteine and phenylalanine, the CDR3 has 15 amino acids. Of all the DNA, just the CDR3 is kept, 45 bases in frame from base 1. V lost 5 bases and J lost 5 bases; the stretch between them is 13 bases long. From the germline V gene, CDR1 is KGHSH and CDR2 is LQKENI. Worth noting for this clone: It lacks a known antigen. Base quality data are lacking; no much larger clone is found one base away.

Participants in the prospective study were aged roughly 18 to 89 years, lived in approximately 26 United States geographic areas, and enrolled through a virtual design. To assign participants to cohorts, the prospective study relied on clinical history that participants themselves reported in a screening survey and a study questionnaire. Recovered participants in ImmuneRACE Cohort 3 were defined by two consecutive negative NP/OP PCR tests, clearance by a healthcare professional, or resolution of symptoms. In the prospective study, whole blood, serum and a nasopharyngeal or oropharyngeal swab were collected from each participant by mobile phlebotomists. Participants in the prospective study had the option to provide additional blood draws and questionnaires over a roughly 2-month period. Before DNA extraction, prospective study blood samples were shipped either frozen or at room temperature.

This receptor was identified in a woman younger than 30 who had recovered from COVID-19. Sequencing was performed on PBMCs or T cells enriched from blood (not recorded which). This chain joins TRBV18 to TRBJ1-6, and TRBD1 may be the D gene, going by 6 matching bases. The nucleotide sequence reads TGTGCCAGCTCATCCCAGACAGGAGATAATTCACCCCTCCACTTT. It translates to CASSSQTGDNSPLHF.